This T cell receptor beta chain originates from a study of immune cell composition in non-small cell lung cancer. General observations from the study: Clones >0.5% enriched in tumour were rarer in adenocarcinoma (approximately 33%) than squamous (approximately 80%). Smoking pack-years did not significantly correlate with tumour TCR-beta clonality.

This CDR3 is 10 amino acids long. Trimming took 10 bases from V and 8 from J, leaving 8 bases between them. From germline, CDR1 is LNHDA and CDR2 SQIVND (reference sequence). TCRdb's copy holds only in-frame clones and misses some; the assay was immunoSEQ multiplex PCR. The table has 3,200 or so clones, about 80% seen once. In this sample, this clone turned up once. Its cognate antigen is unknown. Normal lung was sampled as far from the tumour as possible, at least 3 cm. The chain links TRBV19 to TRBJ2-2; D is uncertain. Input material: non-adjacent lung tissue. This clonotype was obtained from a human donor with non-small cell lung cancer. This CDR3 is CATFYGELFF. CDR3 sequence (DNA): TGTGCCACCTTTTATGGGGAGCTGTTTTTT.